This T cell receptor beta chain originates from a study of T cells in Graves' hyperthyroidism and ophthalmopathy. Study details: Initial diagnosis, before any treatment, was when peripheral blood was collected.

TCR beta CDR3 region amplification was performed from RNA transcripts. The primer set for the first-round RT-PCR of the TCR CDR3 was HTBI. TCRdb passed the multiplex PCR reads through MiXCR, listing each CDR3 protein once. Of about 340,000 distinct CDR3 sequences in the sample, 21% were seen once. In patients aged 18 to 65, hyperthyroidism was newly diagnosed, with duration under 2 months. The clonotype comes from a woman aged 45-65 years with Graves' hyperthyroidism. The sample was blood.

As DNA, the CDR3 is TGCAGCGTTCCAGGGAGGTCCTCCTACAATGAGCAGTTCTTC. This sequence encodes CSVPGRSSYNEQFF. J is TRBJ2-1 and V is TRBV29-1, with D tentatively TRBD2 (6 bases). CDR1 and CDR2 (germline): SQVTM, ANQGSEA. The CDR3 length is 14 residues. Trimming shortened V by 5 bases and J by 0 bases, and 11 bases separated the two germline ends.